These 20 T cell receptor beta chains were sequenced from one sample in a study of T-cell reconstitution after alpha-beta-depleted transplantation in children. Unique molecular identifiers were built into the TCRbeta library. TCRdb independently ran MiXCR on the PCR reads; one entry per CDR3 protein. The data contain approximately 490,000 distinct CDR3 sequences, more than 9% of them singletons. Source: PBMCs, taken before TCRalphabeta/CD19-depleted stem cell transplant. The receptors originated from a child aged 2-9 years with inherited bone marrow failure, due to receive a stem cell transplant.

Ten or more counts support this clonotype. As DNA, the CDR3 is TGCGCCAGCGGATTGACCGACACCGGTACTAACTATGGCTACACCTTC. Its protein is CASGLTDTGTNYGYTF. The chain couples TRBV10-2 to TRBJ1-2; D remains ambiguous. The CDR3 contains 16 residues. V gave up 8 bases and J gave up 0 bases, with 19 bases separating them. Germline-derived CDR1 and CDR2 are WSHSY and SAAADI.

Comments on this clonotype: In this CDR3 the conserved last residue, phenylalanine or tryptophan, is missing, so a read error is likely. V is TRBV15 and J is TRBJ2-7, with TRBD2 matching over 11 bases. CDR3 size: 18 residues. Germline V lookup: CDR1 LNHNV, CDR2 YYDKDF (reference sequence). After removal of 5 bases from V and 7 bases from J, the junction contained 19 bases not matched to a gene. The CDR3 nucleotides read TGTGCCACCAGCGGACCGGGACTAGCGGAGCCTGGGGTCAAGGAGCAGTACTCC. Protein: CATSGPGLAEPGVKEQYS.

This clonotype was picked up many times. This rearrangement joins TRBV5-1 to TRBJ2-7, with a possible D match to TRBD1 (5 bases). V was cut by 4 bases and J by 0 bases, with 17 bases left in between. The CDR3 contains 16 residues. Germline CDR1 SGHRS, CDR2 YFSETQ. In DNA form, the CDR3 reads TGCGCCAGCAGCCAAAATAGGGGCGCGAGCTCCTACGAGCAGTACTTC. Its translation: CASSQNRGASSYEQYF.

This clonotype was seen ten or more times. The chain recombines TRBV20-1 with TRBJ2-7, with a weak D call TRBD2 (6 bases). CDR3 length: 14 amino acids. V was clipped by 1 base and J by 2 bases, with 12 bases between them. Germline CDR1 DFQATT, CDR2 SNEGSKA (reference sequence). The CDR3: CSARGTWRAYEQYF. The CDR3 DNA reads as TGCAGTGCTAGAGGGACATGGAGGGCCTACGAGCAGTACTTC.

This clonotype has a count of ten or more. The chain employs TRBV7-2 and TRBJ1-2; D might be TRBD1 (5 bases). Trimming removed 5 bases at V and 4 bases at J, with 17 bases between. CDR1 and CDR2 from the germline V gene are SGHTA and FQGNSA. The CDR3 runs to 15 residues. Written as DNA, the CDR3 is TGTGCCAGCAGCAACCCCGGGACCTCTATCTATGGCTACACCTTC. Translation gives CASSNPGTSIYGYTF.

This clonotype was recorded at least ten times. CDR3 sequence (DNA): TGCAGTGCTAGAGGAGGTAGCGGGATTGAGACCCAGTACTTC. Translating gives CSARGGSGIETQYF. The chain employs TRBV20-1 and TRBJ2-5; 8 bases agree with TRBD2. CDR1 and CDR2 (germline): DFQATT, SNEGSKA (reference sequence). This CDR3 has 14 amino acids. V trimming: 1 base; J trimming: 5 bases; junction bases outside the gene matches: 6.

This clonotype was counted many times. The CDR3 coding sequence is TGTGCCAGCAGCCCCAATACACGGGGGCCTTACAATGAGCAGTTCTTC. Protein product: CASSPNTRGPYNEQFF. The chain recombines TRBV7-9 with TRBJ2-1; D may correspond to TRBD1 or TRBD2 (6 bases each). The CDR3 is made up of 16 amino acids. Germline assignment: CDR1 SEHNR and CDR2 FQNEAQ (reference sequence). The V and J ends lost 5 bases and 4 bases respectively, with 18 bases between them.

This clonotype was seen many times. The chain recombines TRBV19 with TRBJ2-1, with 8 bases identical to TRBD2. Germline V lookup: CDR1 LNHDA, CDR2 SQIVND (reference sequence). The V gene end was trimmed by 7 bases and the J gene end by 7 bases; junction bases not matched to a gene: 12. CDR3 length equals 15 residues. CDR3 DNA: TGTGCCAGTACCGCCGGGACTAGGGGGTTAAATGAGCAGTTCTTC. It specifies CASTAGTRGLNEQFF.

CDR3 bases: TGCAGCGCAGTCGGGGGGCGGGAGGCTCTCACAGATACGCAGTATTTT. Translating gives CSAVGGREALTDTQYF. The V gene is TRBV29-1, the J gene TRBJ2-3, with 8 bases that match TRBD2. Germline V gives CDR1 SQVTM, CDR2 ANQGSEA. CDR3 size: 16 residues. V dropped 7 bases and J dropped 2; count of bases not matched to a gene: 14.

There are many counts of this clonotype. This sequence joins TRBV27 and TRBJ2-2; D remains ambiguous. Per germline, CDR1 MNHEY and CDR2 SMNVEV (reference sequence). The V end was cut by 5 bases, the J end by 1 base, with 20 bases between. The CDR3 has 18 residues. CDR3 loop: CASSTRPDGSQNTGELFF. The DNA of the CDR3 is TGTGCCAGCAGTACCCGACCGGACGGGTCCCAGAACACCGGGGAGCTGTTTTTT.

This clonotype was seen a few times. A read error may be the cause here, since a much bigger clone is one base away. This chain connects TRBV27 to TRBJ2-1, with D possibly TRBD2 on 6 matching bases. The CDR3 consists of 15 residues. V was cut by 2 bases and J by 2 bases, with 10 bases left in between. From germline, CDR1 is MNHEY and CDR2 SMNVEV (reference sequence). The CDR3 sequence: CASSLAGWPYNEQFF. DNA of the CDR3: TGTGCCAGCAGTTTAGCGGGATGGCCCTACAATGAGCAGTTCTTC.

The V and J genes are TRBV20-1 and TRBJ2-2, with no clear D. Looked up from germline, CDR1 is DFQATT and CDR2 is SNEGSKA (reference sequence). The CDR3 spans 19 residues. The V and J ends lost 0 bases and 4 bases respectively, with 24 bases between them. For the CDR3, the DNA is TGCAGTGCTAGAGATTGGAACCCAGAGAGTAGGAGTTTCACCGGGGAGCTGTTTTTT. This gives the protein CSARDWNPESRSFTGELFF.

This clonotype was observed many times. This chain uses TRBV12-3 or TRBV12-4 with TRBJ2-7; no clear D. V was shortened by 3 bases and J by 0 bases, with 9 bases between the two germline ends. The CDR3 has 14 amino acids. CDR3 sequence: CASSFWASSYEQYF. CDR3 in DNA: TGTGCCAGCAGTTTCTGGGCCTCCTCCTACGAGCAGTACTTC.

The sample holds many counts of this clonotype. V usage is TRBV15 and J usage is TRBJ2-3; TRBD1 agrees at 8 bases. The V gene's germline CDR1 is LNHNV and CDR2 YYDKDF (reference sequence). This CDR3 is 17 amino acids long. Trimming cost V 1 base and J 2 bases; bases outside gene matches: 8. CDR3 DNA sequence: TGTGCCACCAGCAGAGGACAGGGGATGGAGTTCACAGATACGCAGTATTTT. Its translation is CATSRGQGMEFTDTQYF.

This clonotype has ten or more counts. The V call is TRBV7-2, the J call TRBJ2-7; 11 nucleotides align to TRBD2. Trimming removed 3 bases from V and 6 bases from J; junction bases left unmatched: 7. Germline V gene sequence: CDR1 SGHTA, CDR2 FQGNSA. The CDR3 contains 15 residues. CDR3 residues: CASSFVSGRAREQYF. CDR3 DNA: TGTGCCAGCAGCTTCGTTAGCGGGAGGGCGCGCGAGCAGTACTTC.

Comment on this clonotype: This may be a read error, as it is one base from a much larger clone. The chain joins TRBV19 to TRBJ2-7; TRBD1 agrees at 7 bases. Per the germline V gene, CDR1 is LNHDA and CDR2 is SQIVND (reference sequence). The CDR3 runs to 12 residues. Written as DNA, the CDR3 is TGTGGCAGTAGTGCGCAGGGGGTCGAGCAGTACTTC. Its protein is CGSSAQGVEQYF.

This chain uses TRBV20-1 with TRBJ2-3, with 12 nucleotides matching TRBD2. The CDR3 covers 16 residues. Germline trimming cut 6 bases from V and 2 bases from J; bases unmatched to any gene: 9. Looked up from germline, CDR1 is DFQATT and CDR2 is SNEGSKA (reference sequence). The CDR3 bases are TGCAGTGCGACCCGACTAGCGGGAGCCCCCACAGATACGCAGTATTTT. Residues: CSATRLAGAPTDTQYF.

Worth noting for this clonotype: This may arise from a read error, as a much more abundant clone is one base away. This rearrangement joins TRBV6-5 to TRBJ1-2; TRBD1 might be the D (5 bases). Germline V gene lookup returns CDR1 MNHEY and CDR2 SVGAGI. This CDR3 is built from 13 residues. The CDR3 DNA sequence: TGTGCCAGCAGTTGGGGACGACGGAATGGCTACTCCTTC. It specifies CASSWGRRNGYSF.

There are a few counts of this clonotype. The V call is TRBV12-3 or TRBV12-4, the J call TRBJ2-1; no reliable D call. The CDR3 has 14 residues. V was clipped by 2 bases and J by 6 bases, with 11 bases between them. The CDR3 DNA reads TGTGCCAGCAGTTTAATTGGGCTGCTCAATGAGCAGTTCTTC. Encoded protein: CASSLIGLLNEQFF.

The chain combines TRBV7-8 with TRBJ2-2; 9 bases are a match to TRBD1. The CDR3 consists of 16 residues. J was trimmed by 3 bases and V by 3 bases; bases with no gene match: 5. Germline CDR1 is SGHVS and CDR2 is FQNEAQ. CDR3 in DNA: TGTGCCAGCAGCTTGGGGACAGGGAGGGACACCGGGGAGCTGTTTTTT. It encodes CASSLGTGRDTGELFF.